Listed below are T cell receptor beta chains from one sample, sequenced in a study of T cells in Graves' hyperthyroidism and ophthalmopathy. TCRdb ran MiXCR on the multiplex PCR reads and lists one entry per CDR3 protein. This table has 300,000 to 450,000 distinct CDR3 sequences, 15% to 19% appearing once. The source material was blood. Every receptor here comes from a woman between 18 and 29 years old with Graves' hyperthyroidism that later progressed to Graves' ophthalmopathy. Both conserved end residues are part of each CDR3. A D gene is named only where the DNA matches it firmly. Clone size is shown for a subset of rows, as once, few, many or a class of expanded clone.

j_call v_call clone_size d_call cdr3_nt cdr3_aa
TRBJ2-1 TRBV14 few TRBD2 TGTGCCAGCAGCCAAGGGTCGGGAGGGGGGTACAATGAGCAGTTCTTC CASSQGSGGGYNEQFF
TRBJ2-3 TRBV28 many TRBD2 TGTGCCAGCAGTTTAGCTCAACCGGGACTAGCGAAAGTACTCAACACAGATACGCAGTATTTT CASSLAQPGLAKVLNTDTQYF
TRBJ1-5 TRBV4-3 few . TGCGCCAGCAGCCAAGGACAGCTAGGCAATCAGCCCCAGCATTTT CASSQGQLGNQPQHF
TRBJ2-5 TRBV4-3 . TRBD2 TGCGCCAGCAGCCGGTCCGGGACTAGATACGAGACCCAGTACTTC CASSRSGTRYETQYF
TRBJ1-4 TRBV28 many . TGTGCCAGCAGTTTTAGGGGCGCAGATGAAAAACTGTTTTTT CASSFRGADEKLFF
TRBJ2-1 TRBV19 few TRBD1 TGTGCCAGTAGTATGGGGACAGGCCCTGTCAATGAGCAGTTCTTC CASSMGTGPVNEQFF
TRBJ2-5 TRBV27 many TRBD1 TGTGCCAGCAGTCTCCCCCATGGGACAGGCCTTCCAGTCCAGTACTTC CASSLPHGTGLPVQYF
TRBJ2-7 TRBV7-9 . . TGTGCCAGCAGCCCAAGGGCAGGGCCCTACGAGCAGTACTTC CASSPRAGPYEQYF
TRBJ2-5 TRBV19 few . TGTGCCAGTAGTATTTACGGGGGTGAGACCCAGTACTTC CASSIYGGETQYF
TRBJ2-1 TRBV19 few TRBD2 TGTGCCAGTAGGGCTAGCGGTACCTACAATGAGCAGTTCTTC CASRASGTYNEQFF
TRBJ2-7 TRBV18 few TRBD1 TGTGCCAGCTCATCGACAGGGGCGGTACTCGAGCAGTACTTC CASSSTGAVLEQYF
TRBJ2-7 TRBV6-1 few . TGTGCCAGCAGTTTAGCAGGGGACCCCTCCTACGAGCAGTACTTC CASSLAGDPSYEQYF
TRBJ2-5 TRBV7-2 many . TGTGCCAGCAGCCCGTCGCTGGGGGAGACCCAGTACTTC CASSPSLGETQYF
TRBJ2-7 TRBV29-1 many . TGCAGCGCCCTCGTGGGCACCTCGTACTACGAGCAGTACTTC CSALVGTSYYEQYF
TRBJ2-7 TRBV2 . . TGTGCCAGCAGCTATCCATACGAGCAGTACTTC CASSYPYEQYF
TRBJ2-3 TRBV20-1 few TRBD2 TGCAGTGCTAGAGACGCAGCGGGAGGCCCAGATACGCAGTATTTT CSARDAAGGPDTQYF
TRBJ2-3 TRBV15 many . TGTGCCACCAGCAGAGATGGACCCCAGCGAGCGGGCCTTAGCACAGATACGCAGTATTTT CATSRDGPQRAGLSTDTQYF
TRBJ2-1 TRBV5-1 few TRBD2 TGCGCCAGCAGCTTAGGTTTCCTAGCGGGGGGGTCGGCCCCTAATGAGCAGTTCTTC CASSLGFLAGGSAPNEQFF
TRBJ2-7 TRBV19 . . TGTGCCAGTAGTATAGTCGGACGCCGCTACGAGCAGTACTTC CASSIVGRRYEQYF
TRBJ2-5 TRBV20-1 many . TGCAGTGCTACCCAACGGTCGGAGACCCAGTACTTC CSATQRSETQYF
TRBJ1-5 TRBV6-1 many . TGTGCCAGCAGTGAACCCCTTTTCAGGGCTCAGCCCCAGCATTTT CASSEPLFRAQPQHF
TRBJ1-6 TRBV20-1 many . TGCAGTGCTAAGGAGGGTTATAATTCACCCCTCCACTTT CSAKEGYNSPLHF